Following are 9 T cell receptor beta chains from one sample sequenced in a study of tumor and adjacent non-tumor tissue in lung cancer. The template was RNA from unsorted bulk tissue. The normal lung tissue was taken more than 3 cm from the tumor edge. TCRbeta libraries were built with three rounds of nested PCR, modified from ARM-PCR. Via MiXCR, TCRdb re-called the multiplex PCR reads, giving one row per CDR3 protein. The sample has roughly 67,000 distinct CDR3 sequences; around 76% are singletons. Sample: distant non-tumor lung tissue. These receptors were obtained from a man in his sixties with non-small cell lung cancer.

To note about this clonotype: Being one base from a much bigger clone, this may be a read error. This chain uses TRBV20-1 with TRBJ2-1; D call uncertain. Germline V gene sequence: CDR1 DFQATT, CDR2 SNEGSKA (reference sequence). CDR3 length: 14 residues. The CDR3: CSVRGERYYNEQFF. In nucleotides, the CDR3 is TGCAGTGTTAGAGGCGAACGATACTACAATGAGCAGTTCTTC.

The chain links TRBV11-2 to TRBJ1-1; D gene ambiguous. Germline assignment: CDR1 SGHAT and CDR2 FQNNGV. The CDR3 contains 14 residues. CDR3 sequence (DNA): TGTGTCAACAGCCTAGACCCGAGAGACCCTGAAGCTTTCTTT. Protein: CVNSLDPRDPEAFF.

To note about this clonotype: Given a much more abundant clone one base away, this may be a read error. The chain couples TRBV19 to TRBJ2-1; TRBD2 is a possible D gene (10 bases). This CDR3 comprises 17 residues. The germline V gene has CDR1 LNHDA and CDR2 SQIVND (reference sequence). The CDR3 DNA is TGTGTCAGTAGAACAGGGGGCGGGCTAGCGGGAGTGAATGAGCAGTTCTTC. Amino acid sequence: CVSRTGGGLAGVNEQFF.

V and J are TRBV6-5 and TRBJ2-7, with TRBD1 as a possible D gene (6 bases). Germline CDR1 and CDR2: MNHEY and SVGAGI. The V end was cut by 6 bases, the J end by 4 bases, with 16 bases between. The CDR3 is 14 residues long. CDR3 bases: TGTGCCAGCAGCGATAAACAGGGCCGATACGAGCAGTACTTC. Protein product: CASSDKQGRYEQYF.

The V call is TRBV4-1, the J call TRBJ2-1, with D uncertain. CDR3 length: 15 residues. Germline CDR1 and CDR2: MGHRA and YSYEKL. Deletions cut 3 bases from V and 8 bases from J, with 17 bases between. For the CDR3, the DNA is TGCGCCAGCAGCCAGTCGCGAGCTGGTGGAGATGAGCAGTTCTTC. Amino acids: CASSQSRAGGDEQFF.

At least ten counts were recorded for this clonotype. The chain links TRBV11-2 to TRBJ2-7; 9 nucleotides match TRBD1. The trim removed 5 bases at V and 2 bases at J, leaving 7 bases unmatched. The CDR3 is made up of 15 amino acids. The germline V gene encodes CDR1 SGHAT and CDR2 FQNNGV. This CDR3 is CASSIQRTGAYEQYF. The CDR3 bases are TGTGCCAGCAGCATACAGAGGACAGGGGCCTACGAGCAGTACTTC.

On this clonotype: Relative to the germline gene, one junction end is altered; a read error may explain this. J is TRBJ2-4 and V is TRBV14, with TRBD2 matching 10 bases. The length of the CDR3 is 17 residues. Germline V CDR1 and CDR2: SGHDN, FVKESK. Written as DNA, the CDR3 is TGTGCCAGCAGCCAAGATCGTCTAGCGGGAGCTGGAAACATTCAACACTTC. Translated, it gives CASSQDRLAGAGNIQHF.

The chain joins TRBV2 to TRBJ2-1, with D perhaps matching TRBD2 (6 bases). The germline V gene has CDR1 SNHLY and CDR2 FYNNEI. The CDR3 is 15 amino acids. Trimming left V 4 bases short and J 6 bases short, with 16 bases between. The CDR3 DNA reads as TGTGCCAGCAGTGGGGGGAGGATAAAAAGCAATGAGCAGTTCTTC. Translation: CASSGGRIKSNEQFF. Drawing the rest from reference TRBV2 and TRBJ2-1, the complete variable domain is EPEVTQTPSHQVTQMGQEVILRCVPISNHLYFYWYRQILGQKVEFLVSFYNNEISEKSEIFDDQFSVERPDGSNFTLKIRSTKLEDSAMYFCASSGGRIKSNEQFFGPGTRLTVL.

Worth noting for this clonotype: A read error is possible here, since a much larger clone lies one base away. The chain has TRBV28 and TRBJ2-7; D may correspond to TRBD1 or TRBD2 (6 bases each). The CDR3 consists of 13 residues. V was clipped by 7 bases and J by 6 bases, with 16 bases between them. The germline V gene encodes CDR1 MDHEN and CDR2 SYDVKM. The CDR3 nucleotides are TGTGCCAGCAATTTGGTACCGGGGGCCGAGCAGTACTTC. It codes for CASNLVPGAEQYF.